This entry lists 27 T cell receptor beta chains sequenced from one sample in a study of blood T cells in healthy people across ages. Alongside a J-beta primer mix, a sample-barcoded 5' primer served in a second PCR lasting about 6 to 11 cycles. Each CDR3 protein gets one entry after TCRdb re-called the 5' RACE reads with MiXCR. The sample holds some 1,800,000 distinct CDR3 sequences, around 40% seen once. What was sequenced was blood. Receptors originate from a human donor in good health.

This clonotype came up a few times. The chain is built from TRBV6-2 or TRBV6-3 and TRBJ2-1, with TRBD1 identical over 10 bases. Germline-derived CDR1 and CDR2 are MNHEY and SVGEGT. The CDR3 contains 15 residues. The junction had 7 bases not matched to a gene; V was cut back by 4 bases and J by 7 bases. The CDR3 region has the DNA TGTGCCAGCAGTTCTTTTTCGGGACAGGGGAATGAGCAGTTCTTC. Translating gives CASSSFSGQGNEQFF.

This clonotype was seen many times. The chain combines TRBV4-1 with TRBJ2-5; 10 bases match TRBD1. This CDR3 region has 14 residues. Per germline, CDR1 MGHRA and CDR2 YSYEKL. The V gene end was trimmed by 4 bases and the J gene end by 5 bases; junction bases not matched to a gene: 4. CDR3 DNA: TGCGCCAGCAGCCTCGGGACAGGGGTTGAGACCCAGTACTTC. This encodes CASSLGTGVETQYF.

The V call is TRBV20-1, the J call TRBJ1-5, with D unresolved. The CDR3 covers 13 residues. The ends were cut back, 3 bases at V and 7 bases at J, with 13 bases in the middle. Germline assignment: CDR1 DFQATT and CDR2 SNEGSKA (reference sequence). The CDR3 DNA is TGCAGTGCTAGTGGTCGGGGTTCCCAGCCCCAGCATTTT. This sequence encodes CSASGRGSQPQHF.

The chain carries TRBV3-1 and TRBJ2-4, with D maybe TRBD2 (6 bases). The J call may be mistaken, given a closer DNA end match to TRBJ2-7. The CDR3 has 13 residues. Germline loops: CDR1 LGHDT, CDR2 YNNKEL (reference sequence). DNA for the CDR3: TGTGCCAGCAGCCAAGGAGGAGGGGTCGAGCAGTACTTC. It is translated as CASSQGGGVEQYF.

The chain carries TRBV6-5 and TRBJ1-1; a possible D gene is TRBD1 (6 bases). This CDR3 comprises 16 residues. Germline CDR1 is MNHEY and CDR2 is SVGAGI. V lost 8 bases and J lost 4, with 23 bases in between. The CDR3: CASGLHSGDRSTEAFF. The CDR3 DNA sequence: TGTGCCAGCGGACTCCATTCAGGGGACCGGTCCACTGAAGCTTTCTTT.

The genes are TRBV5-1 and TRBJ2-2, with 7 bases aligning to TRBD1. The CDR3 is 19 residues long. The V and J ends lost 3 bases and 5 bases, in that order; junction bases with no gene match: 19. Germline V gives CDR1 SGHRS, CDR2 YFSETQ. The CDR3 protein is CASSSTDREESGGTGELFF. In DNA, the CDR3 is TGCGCCAGCAGCTCGACCGACAGGGAAGAAAGCGGTGGTACCGGGGAGCTGTTTTTT.

The chain links TRBV7-3 to TRBJ1-2, with a possible D match to TRBD1 (6 bases). CDR3 length equals 13 residues. Per germline, CDR1 SGHTA and CDR2 FQGTGA. V dropped 1 base and J dropped 7 bases, with 10 bases sitting between them. The CDR3 DNA reads TGTGCCAGCAGCTTAAATGACAGGCGTGGCTACACCTTC. This gives the protein CASSLNDRRGYTF.

V usage is TRBV4-2 and J usage is TRBJ2-3; 8 nucleotides align to TRBD2. V lost 4 bases and J lost 14; bases outside the gene matches: 11. This CDR3 comprises 13 residues. CDR1 is LGHNA and CDR2 is YNFKEQ in the germline V gene. Here the CDR3 DNA reads TGTGCCAGCAGCCCACAGACGCGACTAGCGCTGTATTTT. This translates into CASSPQTRLALYF.

This clonotype was found a few times. The CDR3, as DNA: TGTGCCAGCAGTGGAGGGTCCTTCCGCGGGAATTCACCCCTCCACTTT. Its translation: CASSGGSFRGNSPLHF. The rearrangement links TRBV12-3 or TRBV12-4 to TRBJ1-6, with D unclear. The CDR3 is made up of 16 amino acids. Trimming took 5 bases from V and 7 from J, leaving 18 bases between them.

This clonotype has a single count. V and J are TRBV28 and TRBJ2-1; TRBD1 is a possible D gene (6 bases). Trimming removed 11 bases at V and 9 bases at J, with 20 bases between. Germline-derived CDR1 and CDR2 are MDHEN and SYDVKM. The CDR3 is 13 amino acids. The CDR3 DNA is TGTGCCGGCAATGACAGGAAGACCGGTGAGCAGTTCTTC. Encoded protein: CAGNDRKTGEQFF.

The chain is built from TRBV4-1 and TRBJ2-4; possibly TRBD1 or TRBD2 for D (5 bases each). Gene TRBJ2-7 matches the end of the DNA better, so the J call may be wrong. Per the germline V gene, CDR1 is MGHRA and CDR2 is YSYEKL. This CDR3 region has 13 residues. CDR3 amino acids: CASSHGAAYEQYF. The CDR3 nucleotides are TGCGCCAGCAGCCACGGGGCCGCCTACGAGCAGTACTTC.

This clonotype was detected ten times or more. The CDR3 reads CSARVYEQYF. The CDR3 coding sequence is TGCAGTGCTAGGGTTTACGAGCAGTACTTC. The chain recombines TRBV20-1 with TRBJ2-4; D is uncertain. Matching the DNA end better, TRBJ2-7 makes the J call doubtful. The germline V gene has CDR1 DFQATT and CDR2 SNEGSKA (reference sequence). The CDR3 totals 10 residues.

This clonotype was seen more than once but under ten times. This chain links TRBV4-1 with TRBJ1-1; D remains unclear. The CDR3 consists of 17 residues. The germline CDR1 and CDR2 sequences are MGHRA and YSYEKL. V was pared by 1 base and J by 0 bases, with 15 bases between. This chain's CDR3 is CASSQVTGAGLNTEAFF. The DNA for the CDR3 is TGCGCCAGCAGCCAAGTTACGGGAGCTGGTTTGAACACTGAAGCTTTCTTT.

The genes are TRBV18 and TRBJ1-1, with D perhaps matching TRBD1 (6 bases). Deletions cut 3 bases from V and 5 bases from J, with 19 bases between. CDR1 KGHSH and CDR2 LQKENI come from the germline V gene. The CDR3 covers 16 residues. The CDR3 DNA reads TGTGCCAGCTCACCGGGCCAGGGCAGGGGAAATACTGAAGCTTTCTTT. Its translation is CASSPGQGRGNTEAFF.

This clonotype was seen ten or more times. This chain connects TRBV29-1 to TRBJ2-7; D is unresolved. There are 12 residues in the CDR3. The germline gives CDR1 SQVTM, CDR2 ANQGSEA. V was cut by 4 bases and J by 5 bases, with 12 bases left in between. The CDR3 nucleotides are TGCAGCGTTGTGAGGAATCAGGACGAGCAGTACTTC. Translating it yields CSVVRNQDEQYF.

The chain combines TRBV7-8 with TRBJ2-3; 14 positions match TRBD2. CDR3 length: 19 amino acids. The V gene end was trimmed by 4 bases and the J gene end by 2 bases; junction bases not matched to a gene: 11. Per germline, CDR1 SGHVS and CDR2 FQNEAQ. The CDR3 spells CASSSLRLAGGPHTDTQYF. CDR3 nucleotide sequence: TGTGCCAGCAGCTCCTTAAGACTAGCGGGGGGGCCTCACACAGATACGCAGTATTTT.

V gene TRBV6-2 or TRBV6-3 combines with J gene TRBJ2-1, with D tentatively TRBD1 (5 bases). V gave up 9 bases and J gave up 0 bases, with 18 bases separating them. Germline V gene lookup returns CDR1 MNHEY and CDR2 SVGEGT. There are 16 residues in the CDR3. In DNA form, the CDR3 reads TGTGCCAGTTCCCAAGGGGTGGGGCGCTCCTACAATGAGCAGTTCTTC. The encoded protein is CASSQGVGRSYNEQFF.

This clonotype was counted only a few times. J is TRBJ2-7 and V is TRBV6-2 or TRBV6-3; 7 bases are shared with TRBD1. CDR3 length: 15 amino acids. V dropped 0 bases and J dropped 0; count of bases not matched to a gene: 2. CDR1 and CDR2 (germline): MNHEY, SVGEGT. The CDR3 loop is CASSYSGQRSYEQYF. The CDR3 DNA sequence: TGTGCCAGCAGTTACTCGGGACAGCGCTCCTACGAGCAGTACTTC.

The J gene is TRBJ1-2, the V gene TRBV20-1; tentatively, D is TRBD1 (6 bases). Trimming removed 3 bases at V and 4 bases at J, with 18 bases between. CDR1 is DFQATT and CDR2 is SNEGSKA in the germline V gene (reference sequence). CDR3 length: 15 amino acids. The CDR3 sequence: CSARDLAGDAYGYTF. As DNA, the CDR3 is TGCAGTGCTAGGGACCTCGCAGGGGATGCCTATGGCTACACCTTC.

V usage is TRBV12-3 or TRBV12-4 and J usage is TRBJ1-2, with 7 bases lining up with TRBD1. The V and J ends lost 7 bases and 7 bases, in that order; junction bases with no gene match: 9. CDR3 length: 13 residues. In DNA form, the CDR3 reads TGTGCCAGCAACCTGGGACAGTCCTGTGGCTACACCTTC. Translating gives CASNLGQSCGYTF.

The V call is TRBV28, the J call TRBJ1-1; D not certain. The CDR3 is 15 residues long. CDR1 and CDR2 (germline): MDHEN, SYDVKM. V dropped 3 bases and J dropped 2 bases, with 13 bases sitting between them. The CDR3 DNA reads as TGTGCCAGCAGTTTTTATAAGGGCCTAAACACTGAAGCTTTCTTT. It encodes CASSFYKGLNTEAFF.

This clonotype showed up just a few times. The chain links TRBV4-1 to TRBJ1-1, with D perhaps TRBD1 (5 bases). This CDR3 is 14 amino acids long. Germline V CDR1 and CDR2: MGHRA, YSYEKL. V was cut by 1 base and J by 2 bases, with 8 bases left in between. CDR3 nucleotide sequence: TGCGCCAGCAGCCAAGTGACAGCCAACACTGAAGCTTTCTTT. Protein product: CASSQVTANTEAFF.

As to this clonotype: A much larger clonotype is one base distant, so this may be a read error. V gene TRBV6-6 combines with J gene TRBJ2-6, with D maybe TRBD2 (5 bases). The V gene lost 2 bases and the J gene lost 2 bases, with 7 bases spanning the gap. The CDR3 is 15 residues long. Per germline, CDR1 MNHNY and CDR2 SVGAGI (reference sequence). CDR3 coding DNA: TGTGCCAGCAGTTACGGGAGCCCTGGGGCCAACGTCCTGACTTTC. Protein product: CASSYGSPGANVLTF.

Points on this clonotype: At one of its ends the junction is not consistent with the germline gene, which may arise from a read error. The gene calls are TRBV12-3 or TRBV12-4 and TRBJ2-1; TRBD2 might be the D (5 bases). This CDR3 has 15 residues. This CDR3 reads CASTLGSYSFNEQFF. DNA for the CDR3: TGTGCCAGCACTCTTGGGAGTTACTCCTTCAATGAGCAGTTCTTC.

The chain joins TRBV7-2 to TRBJ1-1, with D perhaps matching TRBD1 (6 bases). This CDR3 spans 18 amino acids. The germline V gene has CDR1 SGHTA and CDR2 FQGNSA. Trimming took off 2 bases at V and 4 bases at J, with 23 bases between the two ends. DNA for the CDR3: TGTGCCAGCAGCTTATATGGGGGGGCTCCGTTAGAGAGCACTGAAGCTTTCTTT. The encoded protein is CASSLYGGAPLESTEAFF. Full variable domain (outside the CDR3, taken from reference TRBV7-2 and TRBJ1-1): GAGVSQSPSNKVTEKGKDVELRCDPISGHTALYWYRQSLGQGLEFLIYFQGNSAPDKSGLPSDRFSAERTGGSVSTLTIQRTQQEDSAVYLCASSLYGGAPLESTEAFFGQGTRLTVV.

Remarks on this clonotype: An end of the junction does not agree with germline; a read error may underlie this. The chain employs TRBV6-5 and TRBJ1-2, with 7 bases that match TRBD1. Per the germline V gene, CDR1 is MNHEY and CDR2 is SVGAGI. The CDR3 is 12 amino acids. The CDR3 coding sequence is TGTGCCTGCAGCCGCACAGGGGATGGCTACACCTTC. Amino acid sequence: CACSRTGDGYTF.

The gene calls are TRBV5-6 and TRBJ2-7, with D maybe TRBD2 (5 bases). V dropped 6 bases and J dropped 4 bases, with 14 bases sitting between them. CDR1 is SGHDT, CDR2 YYEEEE, per germline. CDR3 length: 13 residues. CDR3 sequence reads: CASTRPRGYEQYF. The DNA for the CDR3 is TGTGCCAGCACCCGGCCGCGCGGGTACGAGCAGTACTTC.